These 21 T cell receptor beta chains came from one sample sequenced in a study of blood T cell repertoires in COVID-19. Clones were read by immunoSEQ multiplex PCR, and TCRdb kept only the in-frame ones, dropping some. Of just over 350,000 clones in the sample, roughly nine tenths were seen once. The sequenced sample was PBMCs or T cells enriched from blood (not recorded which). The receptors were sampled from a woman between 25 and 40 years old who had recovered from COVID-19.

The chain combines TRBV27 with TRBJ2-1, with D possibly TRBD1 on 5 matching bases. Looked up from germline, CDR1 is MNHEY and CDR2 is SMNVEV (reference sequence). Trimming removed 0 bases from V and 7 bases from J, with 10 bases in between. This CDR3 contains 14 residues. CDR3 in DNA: TGTGCCAGCAGTTTATCGTCAGGGTGGAATGAGCAGTTCTTC. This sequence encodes CASSLSSGWNEQFF.

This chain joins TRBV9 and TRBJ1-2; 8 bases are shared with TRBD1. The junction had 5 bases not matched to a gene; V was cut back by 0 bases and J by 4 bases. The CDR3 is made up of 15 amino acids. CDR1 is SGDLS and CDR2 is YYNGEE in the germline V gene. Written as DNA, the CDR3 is TGTGCCAGCAGCGTAGTGCAGGGGGCGGGCTATGGCTACACCTTC. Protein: CASSVVQGAGYGYTF.

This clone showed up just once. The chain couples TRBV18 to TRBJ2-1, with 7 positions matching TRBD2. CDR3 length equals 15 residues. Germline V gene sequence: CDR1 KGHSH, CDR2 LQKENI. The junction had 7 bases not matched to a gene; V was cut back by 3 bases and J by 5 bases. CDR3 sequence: CASSPLADINNEQFF. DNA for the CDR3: TGTGCCAGCTCACCGCTAGCGGACATCAACAATGAGCAGTTCTTC.

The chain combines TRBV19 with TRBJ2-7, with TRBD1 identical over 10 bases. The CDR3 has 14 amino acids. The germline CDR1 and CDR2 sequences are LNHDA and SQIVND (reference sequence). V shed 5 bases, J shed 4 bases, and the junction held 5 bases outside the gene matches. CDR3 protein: CASSLRTGGYEQYF. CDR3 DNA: TGTGCCAGTAGTCTCCGGACAGGGGGATACGAGCAGTACTTC.

Written as DNA, the CDR3 is TGCGCCAGCAGTGAGTCGGGGGCTAAGGGTGAAAAACTGTTTTTT. This encodes CASSESGAKGEKLFF. The chain couples TRBV10-2 to TRBJ1-4, with D possibly TRBD1 on 6 matching bases. Trimming cost V 0 bases and J 7 bases, with 12 bases left between them. The V gene's germline CDR1 is WSHSY and CDR2 SAAADI. This CDR3 is 15 amino acids long.

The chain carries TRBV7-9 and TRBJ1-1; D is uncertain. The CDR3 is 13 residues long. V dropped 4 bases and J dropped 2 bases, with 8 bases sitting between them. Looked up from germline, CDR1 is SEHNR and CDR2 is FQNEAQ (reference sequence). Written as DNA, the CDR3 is TGTGCCAGCAGCTCCAAATTCAACACTGAAGCTTTCTTT. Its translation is CASSSKFNTEAFF.

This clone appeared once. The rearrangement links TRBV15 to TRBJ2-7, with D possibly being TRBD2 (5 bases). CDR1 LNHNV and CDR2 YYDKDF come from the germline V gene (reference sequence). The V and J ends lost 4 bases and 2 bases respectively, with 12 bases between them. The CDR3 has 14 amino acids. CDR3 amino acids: CATSKSGVAYEQYF. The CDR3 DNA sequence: TGTGCCACCAGCAAGAGCGGCGTTGCCTACGAGCAGTACTTC.

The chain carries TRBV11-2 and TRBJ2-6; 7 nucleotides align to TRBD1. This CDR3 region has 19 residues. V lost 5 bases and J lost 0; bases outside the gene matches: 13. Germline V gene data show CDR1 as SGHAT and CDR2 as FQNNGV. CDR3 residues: CASSPLQTGAASGANVLTF. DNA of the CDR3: TGTGCCAGCAGCCCACTACAAACAGGGGCGGCCTCTGGGGCCAACGTCCTGACTTTC.

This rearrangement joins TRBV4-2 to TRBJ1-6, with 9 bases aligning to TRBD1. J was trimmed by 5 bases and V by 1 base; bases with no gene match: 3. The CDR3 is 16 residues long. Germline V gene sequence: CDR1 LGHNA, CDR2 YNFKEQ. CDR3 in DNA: TGTGCCAGCAGCCAAGGGGGGACAGGGAATAATTCACCCCTCCACTTT. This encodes CASSQGGTGNNSPLHF.

The DNA for the CDR3 is TGTGCCAGCAGGAATACAGGGGATTCCAACTATGGCTACACCTTC. Protein: CASRNTGDSNYGYTF. The genes are TRBV28 and TRBJ1-2, with 7 nucleotides matching TRBD1. Germline CDR1 reads MDHEN; CDR2 reads SYDVKM. V lost 6 bases to trimming and J lost 2 bases; unmatched junction nucleotides: 9. The CDR3 totals 15 residues.

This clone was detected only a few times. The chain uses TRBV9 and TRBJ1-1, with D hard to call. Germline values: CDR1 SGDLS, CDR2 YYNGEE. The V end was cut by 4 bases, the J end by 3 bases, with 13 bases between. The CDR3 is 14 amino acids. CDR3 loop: CASSPGAWDTEAFF. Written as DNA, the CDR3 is TGTGCCAGCAGCCCCGGAGCCTGGGACACTGAAGCTTTCTTT. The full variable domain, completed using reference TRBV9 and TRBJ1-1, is DSGVTQTPKHLITATGQRVTLRCSPRSGDLSVYWYQQSLDQGLQFLIQYYNGEERAKGNILERFSAQQFPDLHSELNLSSLELGDSALYFCASSPGAWDTEAFFGQGTRLTVV.

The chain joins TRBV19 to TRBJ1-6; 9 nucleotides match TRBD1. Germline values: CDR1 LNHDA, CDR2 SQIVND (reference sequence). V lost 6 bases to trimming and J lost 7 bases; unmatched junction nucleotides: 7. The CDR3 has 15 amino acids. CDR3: CASRTYDRGNSPLHF. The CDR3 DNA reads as TGTGCCAGTAGAACTTATGACAGGGGGAATTCACCCCTCCACTTT.

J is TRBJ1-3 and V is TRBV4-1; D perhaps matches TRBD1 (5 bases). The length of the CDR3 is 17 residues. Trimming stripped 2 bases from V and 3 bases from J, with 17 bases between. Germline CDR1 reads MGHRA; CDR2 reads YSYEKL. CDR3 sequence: CASSQTTATEDGNTIYF. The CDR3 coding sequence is TGCGCCAGCAGCCAAACCACCGCGACAGAGGATGGAAACACCATATATTTT.

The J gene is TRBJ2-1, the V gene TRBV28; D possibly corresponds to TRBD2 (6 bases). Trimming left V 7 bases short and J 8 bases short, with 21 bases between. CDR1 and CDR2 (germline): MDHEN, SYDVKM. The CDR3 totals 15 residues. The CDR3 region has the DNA TGTGCCAGCATACTGGCTTCGTCGGGAGCGCATGAGCAGTTCTTC. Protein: CASILASSGAHEQFF.

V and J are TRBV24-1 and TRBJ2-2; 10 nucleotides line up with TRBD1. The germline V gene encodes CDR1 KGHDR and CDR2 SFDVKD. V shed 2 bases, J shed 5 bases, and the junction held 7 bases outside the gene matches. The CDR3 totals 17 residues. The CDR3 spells CATSDSGTGVHTGELFF. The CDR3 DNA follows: TGTGCCACCAGTGATTCCGGGACAGGGGTTCATACCGGGGAGCTGTTTTTT.

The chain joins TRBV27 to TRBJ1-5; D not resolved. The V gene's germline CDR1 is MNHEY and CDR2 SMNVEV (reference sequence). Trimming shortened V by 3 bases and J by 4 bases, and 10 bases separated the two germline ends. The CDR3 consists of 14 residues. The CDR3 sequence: CASSFDKRNQPQHF. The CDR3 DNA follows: TGTGCCAGCAGTTTTGACAAACGAAATCAGCCCCAGCATTTT.

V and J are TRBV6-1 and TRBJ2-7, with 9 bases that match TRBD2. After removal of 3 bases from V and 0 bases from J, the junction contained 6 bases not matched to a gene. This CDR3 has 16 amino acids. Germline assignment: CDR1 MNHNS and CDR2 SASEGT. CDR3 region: CASSDDIAGVSYEQYF. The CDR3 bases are TGTGCCAGCAGTGACGACATAGCGGGGGTCTCCTACGAGCAGTACTTC.

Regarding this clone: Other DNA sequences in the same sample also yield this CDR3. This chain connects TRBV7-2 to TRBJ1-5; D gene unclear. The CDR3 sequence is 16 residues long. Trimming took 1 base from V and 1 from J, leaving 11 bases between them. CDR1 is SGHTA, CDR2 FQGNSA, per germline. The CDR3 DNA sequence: TGTGCCAGCAGCTTAGGGGGAGGGAGGAGCAATCAGCCCCAGCATTTT. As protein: CASSLGGGRSNQPQHF. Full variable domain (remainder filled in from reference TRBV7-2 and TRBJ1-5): GAGVSQSPSNKVTEKGKDVELRCDPISGHTALYWYRQSLGQGLEFLIYFQGNSAPDKSGLPSDRFSAERTGGSVSTLTIQRTQQEDSAVYLCASSLGGGRSNQPQHFGDGTRLSIL.

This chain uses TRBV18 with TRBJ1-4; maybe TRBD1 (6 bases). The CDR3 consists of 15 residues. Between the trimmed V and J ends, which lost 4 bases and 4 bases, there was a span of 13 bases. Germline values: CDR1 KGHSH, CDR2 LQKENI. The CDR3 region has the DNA TGTGCCAGCTCACGAGAGGGGGACAATAATGAAAAACTGTTTTTT. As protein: CASSREGDNNEKLFF. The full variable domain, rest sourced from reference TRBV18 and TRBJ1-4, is NAGVMQNPRHLVRRRGQEARLRCSPMKGHSHVYWYRQLPEEGLKFMVYLQKENIIDESGMPKERFSAEFPKEGPSILRIQQVVRGDSAAYFCASSREGDNNEKLFFGSGTQLSVL.

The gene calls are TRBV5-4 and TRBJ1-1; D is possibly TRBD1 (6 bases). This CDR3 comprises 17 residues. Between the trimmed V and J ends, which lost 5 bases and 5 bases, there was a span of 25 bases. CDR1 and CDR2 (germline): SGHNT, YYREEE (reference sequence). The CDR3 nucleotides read TGTGCCAGCAGTTATATTTCGGGGGGCCTCACGGGTACTGAAGCTTTCTTT. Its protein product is CASSYISGGLTGTEAFF.

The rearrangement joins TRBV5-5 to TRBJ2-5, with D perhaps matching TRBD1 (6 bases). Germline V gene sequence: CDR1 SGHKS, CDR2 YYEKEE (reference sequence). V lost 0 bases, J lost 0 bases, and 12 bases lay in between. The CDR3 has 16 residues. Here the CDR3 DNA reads TGTGCCAGCAGCTTGGCCGGGACAACATACCAAGAGACCCAGTACTTC. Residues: CASSLAGTTYQETQYF.